Below are 2 T cell receptor beta chains sequenced from a single sample in a study of kidney transplant recipient with SARS-CoV-2 infection. TCRdb passed the reads through MiXCR, listing each CDR3 protein once. The sample gives 200,000 to 300,000 distinct CDR3 sequences, under 35% of which show up once; around 6.8% is in the top ten. The sample was a blood sample, taken at baseline and on roughly day 110 from a kidney transplant recipient. These receptors originate from a male patient aged 25-45 years who had COVID-19 and was a kidney transplant recipient. These T cells may partly come from the graft donor.

The J gene is TRBJ2-1, the V gene TRBV20-1; maybe TRBD2 (5 bases). The V gene lost 5 bases and the J gene lost 3 bases, with 23 bases spanning the gap. CDR1 and CDR2 (germline): DFQATT, SNEGSKA (reference sequence). The CDR3 extends over 17 amino acids. The chain's CDR3 is CSAPLRVAGEIYNEQFF. CDR3 nucleotide sequence: TGCAGTGCTCCCCTCCGGGTCGCGGGCGAAATCTACAATGAGCAGTTCTTC.

This clonotype was observed many times. The rearrangement links TRBV3-1 to TRBJ2-3; 10 nucleotides match TRBD2. Germline V gene sequence: CDR1 LGHDT, CDR2 YNNKEL (reference sequence). This CDR3 is built from 17 residues. V trimming: 1 base; J trimming: 5 bases; junction bases outside the gene matches: 9. CDR3 region: CASSQVSGGARRDTQYF. Written as DNA, the CDR3 is TGTGCCAGCAGCCAAGTGAGCGGGGGGGCCCGTAGAGATACGCAGTATTTT.